A few counts support the clone carrying this T cell receptor (beta chain). Its antigen remains unknown. The data belong to a study of OX40 agonist ivuxolimab in advanced cancers. Findings and limits, study-wide: CD4+ and CD8+ blood T cells expanded clonally by week 6 at 0.1 to 3.0 mg/kg.

TCRdb's table, derived via immunoSEQ multiplex PCR, lists solely in-frame clones and lacks some. The sample records tens of thousands of clones, 83% being singletons. The V and J ends lost 3 bases and 7 bases respectively, with 15 bases between them. This CDR3 has 13 residues. Germline values: CDR1 SQVTM, CDR2 ANQGSEA. The source was CD4+ or CD8+ T cells sorted from blood, collected in a trial of the OX40 agonist ivuxolimab. The chain has TRBV29-1 and TRBJ1-2; tentative D call: TRBD1 (5 bases). This TCR came from an adult with an advanced solid tumor such as melanoma, head and neck, liver or kidney cancer. The CDR3 is CSVDGQGRGGYTF. The CDR3 DNA sequence: TGCAGCGTTGACGGGCAGGGTCGAGGTGGCTACACCTTC.